This T cell receptor beta chain was sequenced in a study of T-cell reconstitution after alpha-beta-depleted transplantation in children. This CDR3 comprises 15 residues. CDR1 SEHNR and CDR2 FQNEAQ come from the germline V gene (reference sequence). V gave up 2 bases and J gave up 5 bases, with 15 bases separating them. This clonotype was observed a handful of times. Unique molecular identifiers were incorporated into the prepared TCRbeta library. TCRdb ran MiXCR on the PCR reads and lists one entry per CDR3 protein. The sample holds about 270,000 distinct CDR3 sequences, 9.9% seen once. The chain recombines TRBV7-9 with TRBJ2-5, with D tentatively TRBD2 (6 bases). This TCR came from a human donor who donated a stem cell graft to a child with SCID. Material: PBMCs from the stem cell graft donor, obtained from the stem cell graft. Here the CDR3 reads CASSLKLAAGETQYF. The CDR3 coding sequence is TGTGCCAGCAGCTTAAAACTAGCTGCTGGGGAGACCCAGTACTTC.